What follows is one TCR beta chain and its context. The data derive from a study of blood T cell repertoires in COVID-19. The wider study: Material from acute and convalescent COVID-19 was sourced from the United States, Italy and Spain. PBMCs, B-cell-depleted T cells, or T cells were the source of the cDNA or gDNA that made up the material.

Those enrolled in Seattle joined during active infection and were followed longitudinally afterward. Only in-frame clones appear in the TCRdb table, and some are missing; sequencing was by immunoSEQ multiplex PCR. The data show roughly 570,000 clones, with about 89% seen just once and under 8.5% held by the top ten. V lost 2 bases to trimming and J lost 8 bases; unmatched junction nucleotides: 5. The CDR3 has 13 amino acids. The germline gives CDR1 MDHEN, CDR2 SYDVKM. This chain connects TRBV28 to TRBJ1-2, with 7 bases aligning to TRBD1. This TCR was recovered from a woman aged 45-59 years with COVID-19, enrolled during active disease. Sequencing was performed on peripheral blood. The CDR3 DNA sequence: TGTGCCAGCAGTTTAAACGTGGGACAGGGCTACACCTTC. Encoded protein: CASSLNVGQGYTF.